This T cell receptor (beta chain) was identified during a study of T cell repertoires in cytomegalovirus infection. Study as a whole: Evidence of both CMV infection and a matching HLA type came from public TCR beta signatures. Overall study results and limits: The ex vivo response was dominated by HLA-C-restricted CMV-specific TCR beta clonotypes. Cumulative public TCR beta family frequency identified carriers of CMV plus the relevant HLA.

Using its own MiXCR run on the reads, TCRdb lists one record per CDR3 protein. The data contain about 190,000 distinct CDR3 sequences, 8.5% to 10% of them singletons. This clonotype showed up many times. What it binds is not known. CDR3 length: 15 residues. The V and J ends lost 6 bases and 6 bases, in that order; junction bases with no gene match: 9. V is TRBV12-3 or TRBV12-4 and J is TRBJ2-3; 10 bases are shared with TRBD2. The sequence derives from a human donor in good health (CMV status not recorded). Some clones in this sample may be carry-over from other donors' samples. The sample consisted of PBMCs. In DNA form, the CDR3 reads TGTGCCAGCAGACCCAGCGGGAGGGCCTCCGATACGCAGTATTTT. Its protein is CASRPSGRASDTQYF.